Below are 20 T cell receptor beta chains sequenced from a single sample in a study of CD8 T cells in Susac syndrome. Random hexamers primed reverse transcription of about 0.5 to 1 ug RNA. Each CDR3 protein gets one entry after TCRdb re-called the immunoSEQ multiplex PCR reads with MiXCR. The sample consists of some 190,000 distinct CDR3 sequences, roughly 95% of them appearing once. The sample taken for sequencing was CD4+ T cells from PBMCs. These receptors were collected from a human donor with multiple sclerosis.

The chain has TRBV19 and TRBJ2-7; TRBD1 matches at 10 bases. Germline CDR1 and CDR2: LNHDA and SQIVND (reference sequence). The CDR3 spans 15 residues. Unmatched junction bases numbered 8, after V lost 6 bases and J lost 3 bases. The CDR3 DNA follows: TGTGCCAGTAGGATGCAGGACAGGGGGGTCTACGAGCAGTACTTC. It encodes CASRMQDRGVYEQYF.

The V gene is TRBV20-1, the J gene TRBJ1-1; D perhaps matches TRBD1 (6 bases). The CDR3 totals 13 residues. Germline V gene lookup returns CDR1 DFQATT and CDR2 SNEGSKA (reference sequence). Trimming pared 5 bases from V and 6 bases from J, leaving 16 bases between. The CDR3: CSARRDIDSEAFF. In DNA, the CDR3 is TGCAGTGCTCGCCGGGACATTGATTCTGAAGCTTTCTTT.

The chain employs TRBV12-3 or TRBV12-4 and TRBJ2-5; D tentatively reads TRBD1 or TRBD2 (5 bases each). This CDR3 has 12 amino acids. Trimming removed 3 bases from V and 5 bases from J, with 7 bases in between. CDR3 sequence: CASSFWGETQYF. The CDR3 nucleotides are TGTGCCAGCAGTTTTTGGGGGGAGACCCAGTACTTC.

This chain joins TRBV29-1 and TRBJ2-1; possibly TRBD1 for D (6 bases). This CDR3 has 12 residues. Germline CDR1 and CDR2: SQVTM and ANQGSEA. V was cut by 2 bases and J by 10 bases, with 12 bases left in between. CDR3 DNA sequence: TGCAGCGTTGAATCCAGGGGCCTAGAGCAGTTCTTC. Translated, it gives CSVESRGLEQFF.

The gene calls are TRBV6-2 or TRBV6-3 and TRBJ2-1, with 8 bases matching TRBD1. Germline V gives CDR1 MNHEY, CDR2 SVGEGT. The CDR3 is 14 amino acids. V lost 2 bases, J lost 6 bases, and 3 bases stayed unmatched. The CDR3 region is CASSYGTGLNEQFF. The CDR3 DNA follows: TGTGCCAGCAGTTACGGGACAGGACTCAATGAGCAGTTCTTC.

V and J are TRBV6-5 and TRBJ2-1; 12 bases agree with TRBD2. From germline, CDR1 is MNHEY and CDR2 SVGAGI. The CDR3 runs 17 residues. Losses at the gene ends were 0 bases for V and 2 bases for J; bases not matched to a gene: 2. CDR3 in amino acids: CASSYSTSGGTYNEQFF. In DNA, the CDR3 is TGTGCCAGCAGTTACTCGACTAGCGGGGGTACCTACAATGAGCAGTTCTTC.

This sequence joins TRBV28 and TRBJ1-2; D call uncertain. The ends were cut back, 7 bases at V and 4 bases at J, with 19 bases in the middle. The length of the CDR3 is 15 residues. Germline CDR1 is MDHEN and CDR2 is SYDVKM. DNA for the CDR3: TGTGCCAGCAACCTCGAGGGAGGAAGATTCTATGGCTACACCTTC. Translated, it gives CASNLEGGRFYGYTF.

The chain is built from TRBV5-6 and TRBJ1-2; unclear D gene. Germline-derived CDR1 and CDR2 are SGHDT and YYEEEE. The CDR3 spans 13 residues. V gave up 3 bases and J gave up 8 bases, with 14 bases separating them. CDR3 sequence: CASSSGRVYGYTF. The CDR3 DNA reads TGTGCCAGCAGCTCCGGGCGGGTATACGGCTACACCTTC. Complete variable domain (other parts from reference TRBV5-6 and TRBJ1-2): DAGVTQSPTHLIKTRGQQVTLRCSPKSGHDTVSWYQQALGQGPQFIFQYYEEEERQRGNFPDRFSGHQFPNYSSELNVNALLLGDSALYLCASSSGRVYGYTFGSGTRLTVV.

In its sample, this clonotype was seen once. The chain couples TRBV7-2 to TRBJ1-1; D not certain. Deletions cut 3 bases from V and 4 bases from J, with 12 bases between. This CDR3 has 14 residues. Germline V CDR1 and CDR2: SGHTA, FQGNSA. The CDR3 spells CASSLRKSFTEAFF. The CDR3 coding sequence is TGTGCCAGCAGCTTGAGGAAGTCGTTCACTGAAGCTTTCTTT.

This chain connects TRBV9 to TRBJ2-1, with D perhaps matching TRBD2 (5 bases). CDR1 and CDR2 from the germline V gene are SGDLS and YYNGEE. This CDR3 region has 15 residues. Trimming took 0 bases from V and 2 from J, leaving 9 bases between them. The CDR3 loop is CASSVERVPYNEQFF. The CDR3 nucleotides are TGTGCCAGCAGCGTAGAGAGGGTTCCCTACAATGAGCAGTTCTTC.

The chain is built from TRBV6-1 and TRBJ2-7; 7 bases map to TRBD1. Trimming cost V 6 bases and J 3 bases; bases outside gene matches: 11. The CDR3 sequence is 15 residues long. CDR1 and CDR2 (germline): MNHNS, SASEGT. CDR3 coding DNA: TGTGCCAGCAGAAAGCCGGGACAGCCTTTCTACGAGCAGTACTTC. This sequence encodes CASRKPGQPFYEQYF.

The genes are TRBV6-5 and TRBJ2-1; D is possibly TRBD1 (7 bases). Trimming cost V 2 bases and J 8 bases, with 10 bases left between them. Per germline, CDR1 MNHEY and CDR2 SVGAGI. The CDR3 is 13 residues long. Written as DNA, the CDR3 is TGTGCCAGCAGTTACGGAGGGGGCGATGAGCAGTTCTTC. This gives the protein CASSYGGGDEQFF.

V usage is TRBV30 and J usage is TRBJ1-1; D gene uncertain. Germline V gene lookup returns CDR1 GTSNPN and CDR2 SVGIG (reference sequence). The V and J ends lost 2 bases and 1 base respectively, with 8 bases between them. CDR3 size: 13 residues. This CDR3 is CAWSRRANTEAFF. CDR3 nucleotides: TGTGCCTGGAGTCGGCGGGCGAACACTGAAGCTTTCTTT. The variable domain in full, completed from reference TRBV30 and TRBJ1-1, reads SQTIHQWPATLVQPVGSPLSLECTVEGTSNPNLYWYRQAAGRGLQLLFYSVGIGQISSEVPQNLSASRPQDRQFILSSKKLLLSDSGFYLCAWSRRANTEAFFGQGTRLTVV.

This chain uses TRBV5-6 with TRBJ1-1, with no clear D. With 3 bases removed from V and 6 bases from J, the gap between germline ends came to 18 bases. The germline V gene has CDR1 SGHDT and CDR2 YYEEEE. The CDR3 is made up of 15 amino acids. The CDR3: CASSSSPGNFAEAFF. The CDR3 region has the DNA TGTGCCAGCAGCTCGTCCCCGGGGAATTTTGCTGAAGCTTTCTTT.

Notes on this clonotype: Given the absence of the conserved phenylalanine or tryptophan at the CDR3 end, a read error is likely. No DNA is shown, since the ends of the CDR3 on it are uncertain; the CDR3 is the one TCRdb lists. The chain combines TRBV4-1 with TRBJ2-1; TRBD1, the D gene given by the table, was not confirmed from the DNA. The CDR3 is 13 residues long, counting both termini. Germline values: CDR1 MGHRA, CDR2 YSYEKL. CDR3 in amino acids: CASSQVGPGPQSI.

The chain joins TRBV25-1 to TRBJ1-2; 8 bases map to TRBD1. Germline lookup yields CDR1 MGHDK and CDR2 SYGVNS. This CDR3 is 13 amino acids long. The trim removed 6 bases at V and 2 bases at J, leaving 2 bases unmatched. The DNA for the CDR3 is TGTGCCAGCAGGACAGGGGCCAACTATGGCTACACCTTC. This translates into CASRTGANYGYTF.

The rearrangement joins TRBV30 to TRBJ1-2, with 11 bases that match TRBD1. The junction had 10 bases not matched to a gene; V was cut back by 3 bases and J by 7 bases. This CDR3 has 15 amino acids. Germline V lookup: CDR1 GTSNPN, CDR2 SVGIG (reference sequence). CDR3 bases: TGTGCCTGGAGGGCCCCAGGACAGGGGGCGAGTGGCTACACCTTC. Amino acids: CAWRAPGQGASGYTF.

V gene TRBV15 combines with J gene TRBJ2-2; perhaps D is TRBD1 or TRBD2 (5 bases each). This CDR3 is built from 15 residues. Germline CDR1 and CDR2: LNHNV and YYDKDF (reference sequence). Trimming shortened V by 1 base and J by 3 bases, and 9 bases separated the two germline ends. The CDR3 DNA is TGTGCCACCAGCAGAGCAGGGACCGACACCGGGGAGCTGTTTTTT. Protein: CATSRAGTDTGELFF.

V gene TRBV5-4 combines with J gene TRBJ1-6, with D uncertain. Germline V gives CDR1 SGHNT, CDR2 YYREEE (reference sequence). V lost 0 bases to trimming and J lost 8 bases, with 6 bases between them. This CDR3 is built from 13 residues. The CDR3 coding sequence is TGTGCCAGCAGCTTGGACGGGTATTCACCCCTCCACTTT. Protein sequence: CASSLDGYSPLHF.

This chain uses TRBV20-1 with TRBJ1-5; no clear D. Germline CDR1 DFQATT, CDR2 SNEGSKA (reference sequence). The CDR3 runs to 13 residues. V dropped 2 bases and J dropped 1 base, with 6 bases sitting between them. As DNA, the CDR3 is TGCAGTGCTAGAATGGGAAGCAATCAGCCCCAGCATTTT. Protein sequence: CSARMGSNQPQHF.